The following is a T cell receptor beta chain sequence with its context. Its antigen remains unidentified. MiXCR, applied by TCRdb to the 5' RACE reads, yields one record per CDR3 protein. Seen here are about 66,000 distinct CDR3 sequences, less than 4% observed once, and the top ten hold 1% to 1.5%. This entry is derived from a study of neurological immune-mediated disorders. Study-level points and caveats: HTLV-1-associated myelopathy ranked highest for TCR clonal expansion and multiple sclerosis lowest, beneath healthy controls.

V dropped 3 bases and J dropped 1 base, with 8 bases sitting between them. From germline, CDR1 is LNHDA and CDR2 SQIVND (reference sequence). CDR3 length: 14 residues. This clonotype originated in a man aged 25-45 years with multiple sclerosis. The gene calls are TRBV19 and TRBJ2-3; D possibly corresponds to TRBD2 (6 bases). What was sequenced was PBMCs. The CDR3 here is CASSIQRGTDTQYF. The CDR3 nucleotides read TGTGCCAGTAGTATCCAGCGGGGCACAGATACGCAGTATTTT.